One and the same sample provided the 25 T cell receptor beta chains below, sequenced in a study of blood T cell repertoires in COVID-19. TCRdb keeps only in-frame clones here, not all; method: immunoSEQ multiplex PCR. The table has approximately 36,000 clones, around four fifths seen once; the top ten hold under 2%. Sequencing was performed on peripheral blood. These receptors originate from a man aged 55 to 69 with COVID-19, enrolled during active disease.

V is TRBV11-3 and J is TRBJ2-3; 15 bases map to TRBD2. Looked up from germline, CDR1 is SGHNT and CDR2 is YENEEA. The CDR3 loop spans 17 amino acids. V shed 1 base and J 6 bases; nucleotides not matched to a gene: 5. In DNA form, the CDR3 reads TGTGCCAGCAGCTTAGGCGGACTAGCGGGAGGGCCGGATACGCAGTATTTT. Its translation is CASSLGGLAGGPDTQYF. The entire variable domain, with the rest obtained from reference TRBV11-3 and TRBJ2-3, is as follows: EAGVVQSPRYKIIEKKQPVAFWCNPISGHNTLYWYLQNLGQGPELLIRYENEEAVDDSQLPKDRFSAERLKGVDSTLKIQPAELGDSAVYLCASSLGGLAGGPDTQYFGPGTRLTVL.

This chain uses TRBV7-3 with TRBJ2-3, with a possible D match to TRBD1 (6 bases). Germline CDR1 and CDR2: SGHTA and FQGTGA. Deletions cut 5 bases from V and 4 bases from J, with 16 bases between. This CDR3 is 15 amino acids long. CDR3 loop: CASSRSVKGADTQYF. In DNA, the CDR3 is TGTGCCAGCAGCCGCTCCGTTAAGGGGGCAGATACGCAGTATTTT.

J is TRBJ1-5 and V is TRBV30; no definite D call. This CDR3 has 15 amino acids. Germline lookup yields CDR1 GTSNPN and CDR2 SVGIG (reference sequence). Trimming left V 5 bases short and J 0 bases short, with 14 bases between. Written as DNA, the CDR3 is TGTGCCTGGGGCCTGGGAGACCTTAGCAATCAGCCCCAGCATTTT. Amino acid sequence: CAWGLGDLSNQPQHF.

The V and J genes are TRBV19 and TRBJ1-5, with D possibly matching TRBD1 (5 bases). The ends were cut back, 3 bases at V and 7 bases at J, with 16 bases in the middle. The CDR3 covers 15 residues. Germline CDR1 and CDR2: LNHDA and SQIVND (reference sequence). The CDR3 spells CASSISRVQRQPQHF. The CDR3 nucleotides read TGTGCCAGTAGTATCTCCAGGGTCCAAAGGCAGCCCCAGCATTTT.

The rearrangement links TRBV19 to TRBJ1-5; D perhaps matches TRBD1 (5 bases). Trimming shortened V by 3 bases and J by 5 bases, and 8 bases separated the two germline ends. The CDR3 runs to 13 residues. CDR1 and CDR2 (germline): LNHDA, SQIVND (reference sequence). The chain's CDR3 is CASSITGDQPQHF. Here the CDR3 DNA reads TGTGCCAGTAGTATTACAGGTGATCAGCCCCAGCATTTT.

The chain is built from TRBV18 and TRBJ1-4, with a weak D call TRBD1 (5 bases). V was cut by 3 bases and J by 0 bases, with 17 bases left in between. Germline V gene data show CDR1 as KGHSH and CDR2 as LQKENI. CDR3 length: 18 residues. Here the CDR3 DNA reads TGTGCCAGCTCACCGCCACTATACAGGCGTGCAACTAATGAAAAACTGTTTTTT. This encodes CASSPPLYRRATNEKLFF.

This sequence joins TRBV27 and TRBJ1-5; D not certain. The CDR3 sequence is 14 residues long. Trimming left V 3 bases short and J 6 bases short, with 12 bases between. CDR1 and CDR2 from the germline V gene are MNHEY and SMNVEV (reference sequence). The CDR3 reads CASSFQWAGQPQHF. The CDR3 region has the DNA TGTGCCAGCAGTTTTCAGTGGGCGGGTCAGCCCCAGCATTTT.

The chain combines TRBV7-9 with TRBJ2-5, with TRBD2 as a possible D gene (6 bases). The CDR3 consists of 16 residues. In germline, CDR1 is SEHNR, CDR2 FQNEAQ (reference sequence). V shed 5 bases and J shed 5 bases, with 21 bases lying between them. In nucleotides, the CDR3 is TGTGCCAGCAGCCATGATCTTACGGGGGTCGGGGAGACCCAGTACTTC. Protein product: CASSHDLTGVGETQYF. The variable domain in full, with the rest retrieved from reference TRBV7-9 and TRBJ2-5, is DTGVSQNPRHKITKRGQNVTFRCDPISEHNRLYWYRQTLGQGPEFLTYFQNEAQLEKSRLLSDRFSAERPKGSFSTLEIQRTEQGDSAMYLCASSHDLTGVGETQYFGPGTRLLVL.

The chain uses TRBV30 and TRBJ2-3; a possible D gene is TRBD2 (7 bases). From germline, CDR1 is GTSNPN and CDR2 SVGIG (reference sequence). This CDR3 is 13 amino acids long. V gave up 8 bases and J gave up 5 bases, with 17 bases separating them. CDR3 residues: CARGGPQRDTQYF. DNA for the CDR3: TGTGCCAGGGGGGGCCCCCAACGAGATACGCAGTATTTT.

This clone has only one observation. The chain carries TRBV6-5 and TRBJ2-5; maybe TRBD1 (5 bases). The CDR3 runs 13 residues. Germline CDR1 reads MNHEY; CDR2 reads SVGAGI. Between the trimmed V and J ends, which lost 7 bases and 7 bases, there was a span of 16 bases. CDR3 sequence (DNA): TGTGCCAGCAACCAGGGCAGGCTAGGGACCCAGTACTTC. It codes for CASNQGRLGTQYF.

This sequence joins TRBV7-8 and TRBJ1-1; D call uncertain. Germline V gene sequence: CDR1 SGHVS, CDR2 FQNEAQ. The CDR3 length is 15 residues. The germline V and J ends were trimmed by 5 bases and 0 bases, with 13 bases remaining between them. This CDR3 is CASSPRQTLNTEAFF. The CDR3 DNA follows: TGTGCCAGCAGCCCGAGGCAAACACTGAACACTGAAGCTTTCTTT. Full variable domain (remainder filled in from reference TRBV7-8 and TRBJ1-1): GAGVSQSPRYKVAKRGQDVALRCDPISGHVSLFWYQQALGQGPEFLTYFQNEAQLDKSGLPSDRFFAERPEGSVSTLKIQRTQQEDSAVYLCASSPRQTLNTEAFFGQGTRLTVV.

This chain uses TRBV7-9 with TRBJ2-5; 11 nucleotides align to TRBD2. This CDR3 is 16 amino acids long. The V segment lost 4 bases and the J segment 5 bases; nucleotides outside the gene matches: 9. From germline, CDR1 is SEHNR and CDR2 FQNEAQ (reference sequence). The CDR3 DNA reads TGTGCCAGCAGCTCGTTGGGGCCTAGCGGGAGGGAGACCCAGTACTTC. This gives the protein CASSSLGPSGRETQYF.

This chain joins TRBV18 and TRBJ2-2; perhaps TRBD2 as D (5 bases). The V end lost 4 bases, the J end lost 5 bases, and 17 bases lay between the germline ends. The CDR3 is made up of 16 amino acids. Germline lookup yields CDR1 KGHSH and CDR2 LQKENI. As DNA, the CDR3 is TGTGCCAGCTCACGAGAGGGCCAGCGGCGGACCGGGGAGCTGTTTTTT. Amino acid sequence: CASSREGQRRTGELFF.

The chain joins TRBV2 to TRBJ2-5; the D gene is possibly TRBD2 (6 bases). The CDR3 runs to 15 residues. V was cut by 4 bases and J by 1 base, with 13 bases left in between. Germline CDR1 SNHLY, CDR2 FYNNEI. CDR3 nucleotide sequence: TGTGCCAGCAGTGTTAGCCCTAGCGCCCAAGAGACCCAGTACTTC. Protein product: CASSVSPSAQETQYF.

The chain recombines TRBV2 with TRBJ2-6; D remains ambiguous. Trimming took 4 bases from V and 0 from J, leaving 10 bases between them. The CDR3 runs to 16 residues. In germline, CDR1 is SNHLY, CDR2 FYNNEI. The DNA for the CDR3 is TGTGCCAGCAGTGGTCAGAGGCCCTCTGGGGCCAACGTCCTGACTTTC. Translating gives CASSGQRPSGANVLTF. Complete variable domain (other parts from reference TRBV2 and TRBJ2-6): EPEVTQTPSHQVTQMGQEVILRCVPISNHLYFYWYRQILGQKVEFLVSFYNNEISEKSEIFDDQFSVERPDGSNFTLKIRSTKLEDSAMYFCASSGQRPSGANVLTFGAGSRLTVL.

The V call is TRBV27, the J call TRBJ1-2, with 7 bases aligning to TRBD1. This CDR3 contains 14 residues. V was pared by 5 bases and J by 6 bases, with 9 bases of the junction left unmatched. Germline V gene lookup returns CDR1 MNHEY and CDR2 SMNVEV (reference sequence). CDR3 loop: CASSKQGNPNGYTF. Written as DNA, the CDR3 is TGTGCCAGCAGTAAACAGGGGAATCCTAATGGCTACACCTTC.

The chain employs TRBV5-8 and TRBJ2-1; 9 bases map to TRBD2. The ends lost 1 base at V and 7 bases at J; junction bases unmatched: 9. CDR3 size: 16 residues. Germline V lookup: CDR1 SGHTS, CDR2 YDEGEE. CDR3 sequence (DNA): TGTGCCAGCAGCTTGATTTTGGCGGGAGGGGGGAATGAGCAGTTCTTC. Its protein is CASSLILAGGGNEQFF. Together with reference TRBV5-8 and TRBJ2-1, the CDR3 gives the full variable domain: EAGVTQSPTHLIKTRGQQATLRCSPISGHTSVYWYQQALGLGLQFLLWYDEGEERNRGNFPPRFSGRQFPNYSSELNVNALELEDSALYLCASSLILAGGGNEQFFGPGTRLTVL.

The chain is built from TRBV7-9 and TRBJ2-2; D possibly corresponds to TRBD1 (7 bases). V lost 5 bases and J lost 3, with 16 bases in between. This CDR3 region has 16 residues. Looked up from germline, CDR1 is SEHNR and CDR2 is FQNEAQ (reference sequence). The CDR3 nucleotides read TGTGCCAGCAGCGACGCGGGCAGGGGGGACACCGGGGAGCTGTTTTTT. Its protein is CASSDAGRGDTGELFF.

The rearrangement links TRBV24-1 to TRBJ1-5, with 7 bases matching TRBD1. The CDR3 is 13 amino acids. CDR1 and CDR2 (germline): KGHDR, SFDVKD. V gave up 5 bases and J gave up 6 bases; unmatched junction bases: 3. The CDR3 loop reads CATSGQGSQPQHF. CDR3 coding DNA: TGTGCCACCAGTGGACAGGGTAGTCAGCCCCAGCATTTT.

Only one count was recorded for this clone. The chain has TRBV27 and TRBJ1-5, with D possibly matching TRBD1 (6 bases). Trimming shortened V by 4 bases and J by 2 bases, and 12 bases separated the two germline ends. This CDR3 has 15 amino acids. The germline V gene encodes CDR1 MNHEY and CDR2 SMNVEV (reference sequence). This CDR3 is CASSSPGDGNQPQHF. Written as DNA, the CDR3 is TGTGCCAGCAGTTCGCCAGGGGACGGCAATCAGCCCCAGCATTTT.

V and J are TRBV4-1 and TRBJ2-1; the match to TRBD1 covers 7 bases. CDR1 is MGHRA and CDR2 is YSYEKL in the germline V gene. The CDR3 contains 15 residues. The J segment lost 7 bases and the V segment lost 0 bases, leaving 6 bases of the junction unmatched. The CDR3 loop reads CASSQDHRGRNEQFF. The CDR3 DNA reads TGCGCCAGCAGCCAAGATCATAGGGGGCGGAATGAGCAGTTCTTC.

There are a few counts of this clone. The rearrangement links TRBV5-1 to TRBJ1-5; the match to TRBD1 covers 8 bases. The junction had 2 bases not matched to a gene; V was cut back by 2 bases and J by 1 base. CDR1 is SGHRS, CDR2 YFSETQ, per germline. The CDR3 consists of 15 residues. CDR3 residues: CASSLGDRSNQPQHF. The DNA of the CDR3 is TGCGCCAGCAGCTTAGGGGACAGGAGCAATCAGCCCCAGCATTTT.

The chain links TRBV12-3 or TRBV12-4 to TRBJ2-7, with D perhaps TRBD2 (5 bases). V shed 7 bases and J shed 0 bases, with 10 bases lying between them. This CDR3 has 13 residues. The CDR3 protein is CASTPTSSYEQYF. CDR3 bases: TGTGCCAGCACCCCCACTAGCTCCTACGAGCAGTACTTC.

Here the CDR3 reads CASSDSSGSYNEQFF. In DNA form, the CDR3 reads TGTGCCAGCAGTGACTCTAGCGGCTCCTACAATGAGCAGTTCTTC. The V call is TRBV6-4, the J call TRBJ2-1; D might be TRBD2 (6 bases). The V and J ends lost 0 bases and 0 bases respectively, with 6 bases between them. Germline lookup yields CDR1 MRHNA and CDR2 SNTAGT. This CDR3 spans 15 amino acids.

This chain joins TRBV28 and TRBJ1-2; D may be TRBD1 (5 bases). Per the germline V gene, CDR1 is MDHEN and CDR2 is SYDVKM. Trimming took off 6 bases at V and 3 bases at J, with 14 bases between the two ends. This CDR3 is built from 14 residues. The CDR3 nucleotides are TGTGCCAGCAGACCTGTCCAGGGCTACTATGGCTACACCTTC. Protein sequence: CASRPVQGYYGYTF.